The source of this T cell receptor beta chain is a study of T cells in Graves' hyperthyroidism and ophthalmopathy. Study-level information: The authors collected peripheral blood at initial diagnosis, before any treatment.

The CDR3 loop spans 14 amino acids. V shed 5 bases and J shed 5 bases, with 13 bases lying between them. CDR1 is MDHEN, CDR2 SYDVKM, per germline. Regions amplified from RNA transcripts were the TCR beta CDR3 regions. The TCR CDR3 first-round RT-PCR relied on the HTBI primer set. One entry per CDR3 protein, called by TCRdb with MiXCR from the multiplex PCR reads. The sample shows 550,000 to 800,000 distinct CDR3 sequences, about a sixth of them seen only once. Ten or more counts support this clonotype. This rearrangement joins TRBV28 to TRBJ1-5; D is undetermined. The sample consisted of blood. The clonotype was recovered from a man younger than 35 with Graves' hyperthyroidism. CDR3 bases: TGTGCCAGCAGTCCCCACGTCGCCGATCAGCCCCAGCATTTT. Translating gives CASSPHVADQPQHF.